Below, one TCR beta chain is given with its context. This sample is part of a study of shared clonotypes between healthy human individuals. Looking at the study overall: CD4 naive and CD4 memory each took three plates per donor, while CD8 naive took two and CD8 memory one.

Profiled with immunoSEQ multiplex PCR; TCRdb holds only in-frame clones, not every one. This sample has 950,000 to 1,100,000 clones, with 75% to 80% found just once. The CDR3 loop spans 13 amino acids. The V gene end was trimmed by 5 bases and the J gene end by 9 bases; junction bases not matched to a gene: 5. Germline V gene sequence: CDR1 MDHEN, CDR2 SYDVKM. The sequence derives from a man younger than 35 in good health. Some clones in this sample may be carry-over from other donors' samples. This chain joins TRBV28 and TRBJ1-5, with TRBD1 identical over 9 bases. The sample was memory CD4+ T cells from PBMCs. This sample's subset: CD45RA-negative fraction. CDR3 region: CASSIQGARPQHF. In DNA form, the CDR3 reads TGTGCCAGCAGTATACAGGGGGCGCGGCCCCAGCATTTT. The whole variable domain, remainder taken from reference TRBV28 and TRBJ1-5, is DVKVTQSSRYLVKRTGEKVFLECVQDMDHENMFWYRQDPGLGLRLIYFSYDVKMKEKGDIPEGYSVSREKKERFSLILESASTNQTSMYLCASSIQGARPQHFGDGTRLSIL.